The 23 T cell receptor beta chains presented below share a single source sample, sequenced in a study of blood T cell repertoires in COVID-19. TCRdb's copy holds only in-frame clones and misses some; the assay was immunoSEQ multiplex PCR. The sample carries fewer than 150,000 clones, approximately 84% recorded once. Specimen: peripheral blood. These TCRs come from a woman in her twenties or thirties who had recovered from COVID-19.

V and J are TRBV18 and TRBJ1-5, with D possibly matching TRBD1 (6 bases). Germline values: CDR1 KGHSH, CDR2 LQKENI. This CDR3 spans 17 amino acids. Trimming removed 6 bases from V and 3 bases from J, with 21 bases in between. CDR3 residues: CASSASGHKPNNQPQHF. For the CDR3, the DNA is TGTGCCAGCTCCGCCTCGGGACACAAGCCTAACAATCAGCCCCAGCATTTT.

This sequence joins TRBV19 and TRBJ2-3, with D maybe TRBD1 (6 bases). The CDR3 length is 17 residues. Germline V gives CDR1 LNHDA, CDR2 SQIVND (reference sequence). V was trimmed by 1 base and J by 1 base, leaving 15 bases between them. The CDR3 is CASSIGLDRIRTDTQYF. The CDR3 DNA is TGTGCCAGTAGTATAGGACTGGACAGAATACGCACAGATACGCAGTATTTT.

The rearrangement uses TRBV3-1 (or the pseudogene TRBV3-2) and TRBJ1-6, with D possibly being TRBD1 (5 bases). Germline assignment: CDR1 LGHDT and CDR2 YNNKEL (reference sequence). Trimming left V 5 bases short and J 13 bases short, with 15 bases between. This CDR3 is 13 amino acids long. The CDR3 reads CASSRTRVGPLHF. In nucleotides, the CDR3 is TGTGCCAGCAGCAGGACCAGGGTGGGGCCCCTCCACTTT.

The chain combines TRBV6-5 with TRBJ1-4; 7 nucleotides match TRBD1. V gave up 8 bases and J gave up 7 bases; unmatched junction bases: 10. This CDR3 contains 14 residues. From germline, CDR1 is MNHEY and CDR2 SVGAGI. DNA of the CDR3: TGTGCCAGCTTAGGGACAGTCGTGGGTGAAAAACTGTTTTTT. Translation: CASLGTVVGEKLFF.

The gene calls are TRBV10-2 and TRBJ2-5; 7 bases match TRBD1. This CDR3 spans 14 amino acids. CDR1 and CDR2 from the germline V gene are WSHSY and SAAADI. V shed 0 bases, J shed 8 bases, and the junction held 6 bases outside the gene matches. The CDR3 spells CASSESGRGSTQYF. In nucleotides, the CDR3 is TGCGCCAGCAGTGAGTCAGGCAGGGGGTCTACCCAGTACTTC.

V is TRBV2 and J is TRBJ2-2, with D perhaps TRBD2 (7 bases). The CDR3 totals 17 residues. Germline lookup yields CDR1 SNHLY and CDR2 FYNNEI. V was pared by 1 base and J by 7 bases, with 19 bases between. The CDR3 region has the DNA TGTGCCAGCAGTGAAGGTCTGAGGGGGGGCTCAGGCGGGGAGCTGTTTTTT. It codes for CASSEGLRGGSGGELFF.

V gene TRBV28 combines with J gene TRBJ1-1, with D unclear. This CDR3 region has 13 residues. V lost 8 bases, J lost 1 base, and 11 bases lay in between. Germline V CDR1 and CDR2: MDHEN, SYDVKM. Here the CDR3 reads CASLLRANTEAFF. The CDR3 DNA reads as TGTGCCAGCCTCCTGAGGGCGAACACTGAAGCTTTCTTT.

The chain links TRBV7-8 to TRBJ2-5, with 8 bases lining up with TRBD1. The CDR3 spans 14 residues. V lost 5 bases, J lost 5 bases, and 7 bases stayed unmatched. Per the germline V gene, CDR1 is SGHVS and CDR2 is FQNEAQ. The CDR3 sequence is CASSRDRGMETQYF. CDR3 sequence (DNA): TGTGCCAGCAGCCGAGACAGGGGCATGGAGACCCAGTACTTC.

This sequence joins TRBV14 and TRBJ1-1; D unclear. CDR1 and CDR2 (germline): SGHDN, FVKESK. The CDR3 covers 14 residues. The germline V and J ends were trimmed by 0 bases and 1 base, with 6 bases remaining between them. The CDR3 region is CASSQDWPNTEAFF. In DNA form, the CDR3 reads TGTGCCAGCAGCCAAGATTGGCCGAACACTGAAGCTTTCTTT.

CDR3: CASSVGGGYTF. DNA for the CDR3: TGTGCCAGCAGTGTTGGGGGCGGCTACACCTTC. The chain links TRBV25-1 to TRBJ1-2; TRBD1 is a possible D gene (6 bases). CDR1 MGHDK and CDR2 SYGVNS come from the germline V gene. Trimming removed 4 bases from V and 8 bases from J, with 8 bases in between. CDR3 length equals 11 residues.

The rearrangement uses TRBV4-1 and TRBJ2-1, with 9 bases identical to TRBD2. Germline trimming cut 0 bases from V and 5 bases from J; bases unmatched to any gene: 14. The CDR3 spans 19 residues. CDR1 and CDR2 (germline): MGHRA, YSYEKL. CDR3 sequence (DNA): TGCGCCAGCAGCCAAGATATCCACTATGGCGGGAGGGTCCACAATGAGCAGTTCTTC. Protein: CASSQDIHYGGRVHNEQFF.

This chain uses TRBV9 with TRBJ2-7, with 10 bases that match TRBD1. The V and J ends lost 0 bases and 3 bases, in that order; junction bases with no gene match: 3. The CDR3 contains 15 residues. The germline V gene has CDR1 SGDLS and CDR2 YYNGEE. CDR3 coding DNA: TGTGCCAGCAGCGTAGGACAGGGGGCGATCTACGAGCAGTACTTC. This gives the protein CASSVGQGAIYEQYF.

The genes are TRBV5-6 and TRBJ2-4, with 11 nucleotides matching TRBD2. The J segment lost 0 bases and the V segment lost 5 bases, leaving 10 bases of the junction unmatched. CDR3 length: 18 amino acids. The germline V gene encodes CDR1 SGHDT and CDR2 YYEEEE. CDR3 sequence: CASRKLAGEWLAKNIQYF. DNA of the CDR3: TGTGCCAGCAGAAAACTAGCGGGGGAATGGTTAGCCAAAAACATTCAGTACTTC. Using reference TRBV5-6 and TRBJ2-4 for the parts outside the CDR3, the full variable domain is DAGVTQSPTHLIKTRGQQVTLRCSPKSGHDTVSWYQQALGQGPQFIFQYYEEEERQRGNFPDRFSGHQFPNYSSELNVNALLLGDSALYLCASRKLAGEWLAKNIQYFGAGTRLSVL.

This CDR3 reads CASSPPRLDGYTF. Here the CDR3 DNA reads TGTGCCAGCTCACCACCGAGGCTTGATGGCTACACCTTC. The chain recombines TRBV18 with TRBJ1-2; D remains ambiguous. V shed 0 bases and J shed 6 bases, with 8 bases lying between them. The CDR3 has 13 amino acids. Germline V gene sequence: CDR1 KGHSH, CDR2 LQKENI.

CDR3 DNA: TGCGCCAGCAGCGGCTCAGTGGCGGTCGGCGGGCACGAGCAGTACTTC. This encodes CASSGSVAVGGHEQYF. J is TRBJ2-7 and V is TRBV5-1; D possibly corresponds to TRBD2 (5 bases). Germline values: CDR1 SGHRS, CDR2 YFSETQ. The CDR3 runs to 16 residues. Trimming cost V 4 bases and J 5 bases, with 22 bases left between them.

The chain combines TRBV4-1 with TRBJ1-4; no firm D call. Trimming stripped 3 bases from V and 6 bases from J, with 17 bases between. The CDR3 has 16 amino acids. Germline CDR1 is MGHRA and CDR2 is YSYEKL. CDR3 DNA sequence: TGCGCCAGCAGCCATTTCTTAAGGAGGGCGGATGAAAAACTGTTTTTT. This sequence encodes CASSHFLRRADEKLFF.

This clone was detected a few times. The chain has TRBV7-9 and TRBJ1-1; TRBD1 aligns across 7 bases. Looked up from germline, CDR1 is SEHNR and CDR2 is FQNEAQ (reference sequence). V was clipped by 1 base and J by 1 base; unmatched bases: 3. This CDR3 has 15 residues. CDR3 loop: CASSLGTGWNTEAFF. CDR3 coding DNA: TGTGCCAGCAGCTTAGGGACAGGTTGGAACACTGAAGCTTTCTTT.

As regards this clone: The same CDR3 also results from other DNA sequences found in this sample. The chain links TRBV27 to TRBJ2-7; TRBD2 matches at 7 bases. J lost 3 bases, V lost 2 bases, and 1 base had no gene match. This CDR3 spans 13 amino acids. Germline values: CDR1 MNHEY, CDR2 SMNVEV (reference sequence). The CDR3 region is CASSLTGGYEQYF. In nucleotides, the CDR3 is TGTGCCAGCAGTTTAACGGGAGGCTACGAGCAGTACTTC.

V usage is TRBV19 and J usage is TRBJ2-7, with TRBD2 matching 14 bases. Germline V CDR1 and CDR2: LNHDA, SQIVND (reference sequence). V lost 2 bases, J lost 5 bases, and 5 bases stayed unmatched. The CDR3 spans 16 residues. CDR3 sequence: CASSITGTSGSDEQYF. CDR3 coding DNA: TGTGCCAGTAGTATAACGGGGACTAGCGGGAGCGACGAGCAGTACTTC.

The CDR3 spells CASSRQSALMNTEAFF. In DNA, the CDR3 is TGTGCCAGCAGCCGACAGTCCGCTCTTATGAACACTGAAGCTTTCTTT. This chain joins TRBV9 and TRBJ1-1; perhaps TRBD1 as D (5 bases). V lost 4 bases and J 0 bases, leaving 16 bases between the germline ends. Germline loops: CDR1 SGDLS, CDR2 YYNGEE. The CDR3 is 16 residues long.

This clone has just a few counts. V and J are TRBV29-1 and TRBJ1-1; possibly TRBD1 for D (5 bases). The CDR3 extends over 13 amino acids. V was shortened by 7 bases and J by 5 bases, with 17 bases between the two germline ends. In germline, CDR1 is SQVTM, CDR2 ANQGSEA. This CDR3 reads CSGKGRVGTEAFF. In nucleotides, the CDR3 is TGCAGCGGGAAGGGCAGGGTTGGGACTGAAGCTTTCTTT.

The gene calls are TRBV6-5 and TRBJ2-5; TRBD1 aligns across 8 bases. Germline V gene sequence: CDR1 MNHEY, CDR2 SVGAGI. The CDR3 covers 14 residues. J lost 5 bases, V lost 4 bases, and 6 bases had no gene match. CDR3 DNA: TGTGCCAGCAGTTCTCGGACAGGGATGGAGACCCAGTACTTC. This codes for CASSSRTGMETQYF.

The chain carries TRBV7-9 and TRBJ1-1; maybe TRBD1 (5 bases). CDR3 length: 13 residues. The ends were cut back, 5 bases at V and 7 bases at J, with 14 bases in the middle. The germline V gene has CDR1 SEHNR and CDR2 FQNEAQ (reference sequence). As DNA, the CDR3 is TGTGCCAGCAGCCTACATACCAGGGATGAAGCTTTCTTT. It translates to CASSLHTRDEAFF.